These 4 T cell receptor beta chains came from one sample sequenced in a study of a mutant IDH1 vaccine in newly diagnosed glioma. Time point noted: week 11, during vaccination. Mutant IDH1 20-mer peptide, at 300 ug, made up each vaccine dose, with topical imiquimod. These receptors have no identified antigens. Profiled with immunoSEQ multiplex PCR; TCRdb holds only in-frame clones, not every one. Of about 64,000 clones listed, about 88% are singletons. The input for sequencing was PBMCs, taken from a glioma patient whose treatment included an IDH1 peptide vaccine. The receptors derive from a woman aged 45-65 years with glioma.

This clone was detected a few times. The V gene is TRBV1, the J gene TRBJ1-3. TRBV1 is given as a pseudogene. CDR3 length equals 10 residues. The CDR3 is CTSSPLALTF. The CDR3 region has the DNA TGCACCAGCAGCCCCTTGGCTCTAACCTTT.

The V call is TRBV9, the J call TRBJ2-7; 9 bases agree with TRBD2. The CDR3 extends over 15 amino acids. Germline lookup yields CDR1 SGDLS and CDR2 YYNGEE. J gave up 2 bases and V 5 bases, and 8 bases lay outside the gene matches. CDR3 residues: CASSPTGTSTYEQYF. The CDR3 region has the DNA TGTGCCAGCAGTCCTACGGGGACTAGCACCTACGAGCAGTACTTC.

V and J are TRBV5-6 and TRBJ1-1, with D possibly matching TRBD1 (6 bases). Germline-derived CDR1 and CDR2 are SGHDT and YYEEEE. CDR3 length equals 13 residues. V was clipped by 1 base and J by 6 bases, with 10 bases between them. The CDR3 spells CASSLSGVPEAFF. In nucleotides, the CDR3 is TGTGCCAGCAGCTTGTCAGGGGTCCCTGAAGCTTTCTTT.

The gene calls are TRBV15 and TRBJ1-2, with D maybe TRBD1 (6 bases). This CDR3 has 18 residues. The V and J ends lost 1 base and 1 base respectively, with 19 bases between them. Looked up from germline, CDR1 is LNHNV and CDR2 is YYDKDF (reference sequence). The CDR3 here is CATSRGGATDSINYGYTF. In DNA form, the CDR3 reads TGTGCCACCAGCAGAGGGGGGGCGACCGACTCAATTAACTATGGCTACACCTTC.